The subject of this entry is one T cell receptor (beta chain). The sample comes from a study of blood T cell repertoires in COVID-19. About the study: COVID-19 samples, acute and convalescent, were from the United States, Italy and Spain. PBMCs, B-cell-depleted T cells, or T cells were the source of the cDNA or gDNA that made up the material.

In the authors' workflow: Amplifying reference gene primers gave estimates of nucleated cell counts. Clones were sequenced by immunoSEQ multiplex PCR, and TCRdb holds only the in-frame ones, with some missing. V and J calls and clone size are as listed in that table; D and trimming were resolved from the DNA. The sample contains about 160,000 clones, 80% to 90% of which appear only once. The V and J ends lost 1 base and 5 bases respectively, with 4 bases between them. The CDR3 length is 12 residues. Germline V gives CDR1 SGHDT, CDR2 YYEEEE. The TCR was taken from a man aged 35-49 years with acute or convalescent COVID-19. This chain links TRBV5-6 with TRBJ1-5; D is ambiguous. Sample: peripheral blood. The CDR3 bases are TGTGCCAGCAGCTTGTTCGATCAGCCCCAGCATTTT. Translation: CASSLFDQPQHF.